The 27 T cell receptor beta chains below all came from one sample that was sequenced in a study of cytomegalovirus exposure and HLA in healthy donors (TCRdb year 2017). The receptor library was made with the immunoSEQ multiplex PCR assay. The multiplex PCR relied on a mix of 60 forward primers for TCR Vbeta segments and 13 reverse primers for TCR Jbeta segments. TCRdb obtained this table from immuneACCESS and retained in-frame rearrangements with V and J assigned. These tables miss some clones; where compared with another copy, unresolved V genes account for less than half of the shortfall, and the remainder is unexplained. The table for this sample lists some 140,000 clones; 60% to 80% of them were counted only once. The biggest ten clones account for around 2% of the sample. The sequenced sample consisted of PBMCs. These TCRs come from a young man in good health and CMV-seronegative.

This chain joins TRBV19 and TRBJ2-7; 7 bases line up with TRBD1. Germline CDR1 LNHDA, CDR2 SQIVND (reference sequence). The CDR3 covers 17 residues. The V gene end was trimmed by 5 bases and the J gene end by 4 bases; junction bases not matched to a gene: 17. The CDR3 DNA reads TGTGCCAGTAGTCCCTCGACAGGGCCCCAGGGCCCTTACGAGCAGTACTTC. It yields the protein CASSPSTGPQGPYEQYF.

The chain is built from TRBV30 and TRBJ2-4, with 9 bases that match TRBD1. CDR3 length equals 14 residues. V lost 3 bases and J lost 3; bases outside the gene matches: 3. Germline V CDR1 and CDR2: GTSNPN, SVGIG (reference sequence). Written as DNA, the CDR3 is TGTGCCTGGAGACGACAGGGGGACAAAAACATTCAGTACTTC. As protein: CAWRRQGDKNIQYF.

The chain has TRBV9 and TRBJ1-1, with D perhaps matching TRBD1 (5 bases). Trimming removed 4 bases from V and 1 base from J, with 14 bases in between. The length of the CDR3 is 15 residues. Germline V lookup: CDR1 SGDLS, CDR2 YYNGEE. Here the CDR3 DNA reads TGTGCCAGCAGCCATGGGGGGATGGGGAACACTGAAGCTTTCTTT. Amino acid sequence: CASSHGGMGNTEAFF.

The sample holds a few counts of this clone. The chain recombines TRBV6-5 with TRBJ2-7; weak D call: TRBD1 (6 bases). Germline V gives CDR1 MNHEY, CDR2 SVGAGI. Deletions cut 0 bases from V and 0 bases from J, with 9 bases between. The CDR3 is 15 residues long. CDR3 coding DNA: TGTGCCAGCAGTTACTCTACAGGGTACTCCTACGAGCAGTACTTC. This gives the protein CASSYSTGYSYEQYF.

The chain uses TRBV7-9 and TRBJ1-1; perhaps TRBD1 as D (5 bases). The CDR3 is 15 amino acids. Trimming removed 0 bases from V and 5 bases from J, with 13 bases in between. Germline V gives CDR1 SEHNR, CDR2 FQNEAQ (reference sequence). The CDR3 DNA is TGTGCCAGCAGCTTAGCGCAGGGAGGGGAGACTGAAGCTTTCTTT. It is translated as CASSLAQGGETEAFF.

The V call is TRBV15, the J call TRBJ2-3; D gene ambiguous. The CDR3 length is 15 residues. V was pared by 5 bases and J by 3 bases, with 15 bases between. From germline, CDR1 is LNHNV and CDR2 YYDKDF (reference sequence). In nucleotides, the CDR3 is TGTGCCACCAGCCGAGTAGCAGCCTGGACAGATACGCAGTATTTT. Its protein product is CATSRVAAWTDTQYF.

This clone has more than one count but fewer than ten. The genes are TRBV28 and TRBJ1-4, with 9 bases lining up with TRBD1. The CDR3 is made up of 18 amino acids. Germline loops: CDR1 MDHEN, CDR2 SYDVKM. Unmatched junction bases numbered 7, after V lost 2 bases and J lost 0 bases. Here the CDR3 DNA reads TGTGCCAGCAGTTTAGTGGGGACAGGGACCTCAACTAATGAAAAACTGTTTTTT. Translated: CASSLVGTGTSTNEKLFF.

V usage is TRBV29-1 and J usage is TRBJ2-2; D ambiguous. Germline CDR1 SQVTM, CDR2 ANQGSEA. V was shortened by 7 bases and J by 4 bases, with 10 bases between the two germline ends. The CDR3 runs 12 residues. CDR3 DNA: TGCAGCGGCTTGGCGGTCACCGGGGAGCTGTTTTTT. Amino acids: CSGLAVTGELFF.

This chain's CDR3 is CASSVASKRESGEQFF. CDR3 sequence (DNA): TGTGCCAGCAGCGTAGCCTCCAAGCGGGAGTCAGGTGAGCAGTTCTTC. This sequence joins TRBV9 and TRBJ2-1; 8 bases fit TRBD2. The CDR3 is 16 residues long. CDR1 and CDR2 (germline): SGDLS, YYNGEE. Trimming removed 0 bases from V and 9 bases from J; junction bases left unmatched: 11.

This chain uses TRBV5-6 with TRBJ2-7; D may be TRBD1 (6 bases). In germline, CDR1 is SGHDT, CDR2 YYEEEE. V dropped 0 bases and J dropped 2 bases, with 18 bases sitting between them. CDR3 length: 17 residues. CDR3 sequence (DNA): TGTGCCAGCAGCTTGGCAGTTAGGGCAGGGGACCCCTACGAGCAGTACTTC. It is translated as CASSLAVRAGDPYEQYF.

The rearrangement links TRBV4-1 to TRBJ2-7; weak D call: TRBD1 (6 bases). Germline CDR1 reads MGHRA; CDR2 reads YSYEKL. V was clipped by 0 bases and J by 4 bases, with 10 bases between them. This CDR3 has 14 amino acids. DNA for the CDR3: TGCGCCAGCAGCCAAGATCCTACAGGGTACGAGCAGTACTTC. This translates into CASSQDPTGYEQYF.

The gene calls are TRBV6-1 and TRBJ1-4; D is undetermined. The V gene's germline CDR1 is MNHNS and CDR2 SASEGT. The CDR3 has 15 amino acids. Trimming removed 3 bases from V and 8 bases from J, with 16 bases in between. CDR3 DNA: TGTGCCAGCAGTGATAGAGGGCCGGTCTCGGAAAAACTGTTTTTT. Its protein is CASSDRGPVSEKLFF.

V is TRBV5-1 and J is TRBJ2-7; TRBD1 agrees at 7 bases. V lost 2 bases to trimming and J lost 8 bases; unmatched junction nucleotides: 7. The CDR3 totals 13 residues. Germline values: CDR1 SGHRS, CDR2 YFSETQ. The CDR3 loop is CASSLGDSQKQYF. DNA for the CDR3: TGCGCCAGCAGCTTAGGGGACAGCCAGAAGCAGTACTTC.

The gene calls are TRBV6-5 and TRBJ2-6, with unresolved D. The CDR3 sequence is 13 residues long. Trimming took 7 bases from V and 0 from J, leaving 4 bases between them. Looked up from germline, CDR1 is MNHEY and CDR2 is SVGAGI. CDR3 loop: CASTSSGANVLTF. CDR3 DNA sequence: TGTGCCAGCACCTCCTCTGGGGCCAACGTCCTGACTTTC.

J is TRBJ1-3 and V is TRBV5-1, with 8 nucleotides matching TRBD1. The trim removed 3 bases at V and 2 bases at J, leaving 4 bases unmatched. The CDR3 is 15 amino acids. The V gene's germline CDR1 is SGHRS and CDR2 YFSETQ. Here the CDR3 DNA reads TGCGCCAGCAGCTGGGGGGGACAGGCTGGAAACACCATATATTTT. Its protein product is CASSWGGQAGNTIYF.

This sequence joins TRBV10-1 and TRBJ2-3, with 9 bases matching TRBD1. Germline CDR1 reads WNHNN; CDR2 reads SYGVQD (reference sequence). CDR3 length equals 14 residues. The junction had 5 bases not matched to a gene; V was cut back by 6 bases and J by 4 bases. CDR3 residues: CASSRDRAADTQYF. CDR3 sequence (DNA): TGCGCCAGCAGCCGGGACAGGGCGGCAGATACGCAGTATTTT.

This rearrangement joins TRBV28 to TRBJ2-1; maybe TRBD1 (5 bases). With 7 bases removed from V and 2 bases from J, the gap between germline ends came to 9 bases. From germline, CDR1 is MDHEN and CDR2 SYDVKM. The CDR3 is 13 amino acids. The CDR3 loop is CASNQGPYNEQFF. DNA of the CDR3: TGTGCCAGCAACCAGGGCCCCTACAATGAGCAGTTCTTC.

The chain joins TRBV19 to TRBJ2-3; no clear D gene. V was cut by 3 bases and J by 2 bases, with 6 bases left in between. Germline CDR1 reads LNHDA; CDR2 reads SQIVND (reference sequence). This CDR3 has 13 residues. The CDR3 spells CASSMRITDTQYF. The CDR3 DNA is TGTGCCAGTAGTATGAGAATCACAGATACGCAGTATTTT.

The chain carries TRBV7-9 and TRBJ1-2; D call uncertain. The CDR3 covers 14 residues. Germline V gene data show CDR1 as SEHNR and CDR2 as FQNEAQ (reference sequence). The V end was cut by 0 bases, the J end by 7 bases, with 12 bases between. The CDR3 protein is CASSLALNDAGYTF. The CDR3 nucleotides read TGTGCCAGCAGCTTAGCGCTAAACGATGCTGGCTACACCTTC.

The chain combines TRBV6-5 with TRBJ2-2; 8 bases map to TRBD1. CDR1 and CDR2 from the germline V gene are MNHEY and SVGAGI. Trimming took 6 bases from V and 4 from J; bases not matched to a gene: 7. CDR3 length equals 15 residues. CDR3 bases: TGTGCCAGCAGAGTAGGACAGGGCTTCACCGGGGAGCTGTTTTTT. This sequence encodes CASRVGQGFTGELFF.

The J gene is TRBJ2-3, the V gene TRBV19; 8 bases match TRBD2. Germline lookup yields CDR1 LNHDA and CDR2 SQIVND (reference sequence). V shed 9 bases and J 2 bases; nucleotides not matched to a gene: 10. The CDR3 covers 15 residues. The CDR3 protein is CARRTSRNDTDTQYF. Written as DNA, the CDR3 is TGTGCCAGAAGGACTAGCAGAAACGACACAGATACGCAGTATTTT.

This chain joins TRBV27 and TRBJ2-7; 9 bases are a match to TRBD2. Germline trimming cut 3 bases from V and 3 bases from J; bases unmatched to any gene: 6. The CDR3 consists of 15 residues. From germline, CDR1 is MNHEY and CDR2 SMNVEV (reference sequence). The CDR3 sequence is CASSFAGGPGYEQYF. Written as DNA, the CDR3 is TGTGCCAGCAGTTTCGCGGGAGGGCCGGGCTACGAGCAGTACTTC.

The V and J genes are TRBV28 and TRBJ1-5; 7 bases are a match to TRBD1. Germline CDR1 MDHEN, CDR2 SYDVKM. This CDR3 is built from 14 residues. With 5 bases clipped from V and 1 base from J, the junction kept 2 bases outside the gene matches. CDR3 protein: CASSGQASNQPQHF. The CDR3 bases are TGTGCCAGCAGTGGACAGGCGAGCAATCAGCCCCAGCATTTT.

The CDR3: CASRDGQGTDTQYF. Written as DNA, the CDR3 is TGTGCCAGCAGGGACGGACAGGGCACAGATACGCAGTATTTT. The J gene is TRBJ2-3, the V gene TRBV6-1, with 7 bases aligning to TRBD1. Germline lookup yields CDR1 MNHNS and CDR2 SASEGT. This CDR3 contains 14 residues. V lost 6 bases to trimming and J lost 1 base; unmatched junction nucleotides: 4.

V is TRBV7-9 and J is TRBJ2-3, with D perhaps matching TRBD2 (6 bases). The CDR3 is made up of 15 amino acids. Germline CDR1 SEHNR, CDR2 FQNEAQ (reference sequence). V lost 1 base and J 6 bases, leaving 14 bases between the germline ends. CDR3 loop: CASSLGVAGRDTQYF. The CDR3 nucleotides read TGTGCCAGCAGCTTAGGAGTGGCGGGACGCGATACGCAGTATTTT.

This clone was detected a few times. The chain has TRBV6-5 and TRBJ2-5; D uncertain. Germline assignment: CDR1 MNHEY and CDR2 SVGAGI. This CDR3 comprises 14 residues. The V and J ends lost 1 base and 0 bases respectively, with 6 bases between them. The CDR3, as DNA: TGTGCCAGCAGTTACTTGAGCTACCAAGAGACCCAGTACTTC. It yields the protein CASSYLSYQETQYF.

The V call is TRBV18, the J call TRBJ1-5; D is undetermined. The CDR3 length is 14 residues. V was cut by 1 base and J by 4 bases, with 8 bases left in between. Germline lookup yields CDR1 KGHSH and CDR2 LQKENI. The CDR3 nucleotides are TGTGCCAGCTCACCACAGGGAGGGAATCAGCCCCAGCATTTT. Translating it yields CASSPQGGNQPQHF. Full variable domain (outside the CDR3, taken from reference TRBV18 and TRBJ1-5): NAGVMQNPRHLVRRRGQEARLRCSPMKGHSHVYWYRQLPEEGLKFMVYLQKENIIDESGMPKERFSAEFPKEGPSILRIQQVVRGDSAAYFCASSPQGGNQPQHFGDGTRLSIL.